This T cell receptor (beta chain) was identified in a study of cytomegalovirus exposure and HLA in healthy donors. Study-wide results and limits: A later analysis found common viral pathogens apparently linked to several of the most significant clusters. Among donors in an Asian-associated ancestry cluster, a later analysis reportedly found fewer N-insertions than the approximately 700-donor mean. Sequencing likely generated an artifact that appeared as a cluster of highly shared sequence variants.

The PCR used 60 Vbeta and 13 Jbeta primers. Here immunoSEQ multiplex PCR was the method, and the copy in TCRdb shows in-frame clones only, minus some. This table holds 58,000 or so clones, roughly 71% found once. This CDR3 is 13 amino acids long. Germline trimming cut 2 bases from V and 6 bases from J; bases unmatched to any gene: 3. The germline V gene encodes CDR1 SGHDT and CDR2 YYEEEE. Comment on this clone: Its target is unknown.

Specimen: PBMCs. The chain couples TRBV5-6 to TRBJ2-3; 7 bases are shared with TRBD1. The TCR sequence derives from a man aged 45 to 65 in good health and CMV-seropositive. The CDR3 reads CASSFRTGDTQYF. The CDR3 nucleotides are TGTGCCAGCAGCTTCCGGACAGGCGATACGCAGTATTTT.